Listed below are T cell receptor beta chains from one sample, sequenced in a study of blood T cell repertoires in COVID-19. Libraries were prepared by immunoSEQ multiplex PCR; TCRdb keeps only in-frame clonotypes and omits some of them. The data show roughly 41,000 clones, around nine tenths seen once. Material: peripheral blood. These receptors were obtained from a man in his sixties with active COVID-19. CDR3s include the opening cysteine and the closing phenylalanine or tryptophan. Each record gives: V gene, D gene, clone size, J gene, CDR3 DNA, CDR3 protein. A D gene is named only where the DNA matches it firmly. Rows may omit the clone size; those that give it use once, few, many or a size class.

>TRBV7-9|-|-|TRBJ1-2
TGTGCCAGCAGCTTAGGTTCAGGCTATGGCTACACCTTC
CASSLGSGYGYTF
>TRBV18|-|-|TRBJ2-1
TGTGCCAGCTCACCACACCCTCCTAGGGGTTGGGAGCAGTTCTTC
CASSPHPPRGWEQFF
>TRBV27|TRBD2|few|TRBJ2-7
TGTGCCAGCAGTTTAACTAGCGGGAGTTCGTACGAGCAGTACTTC
CASSLTSGSSYEQYF
>TRBV5-1|TRBD1|-|TRBJ1-2
TGCGCCAGCAGCTTGGAACAGGGGGCTTGGGGCTACACCTTC
CASSLEQGAWGYTF
>TRBV7-2|TRBD2|-|TRBJ2-1
TGTGCCAGCAACGGACTAGCGTCCAATGAGCAGTTCTTC
CASNGLASNEQFF
>TRBV6-5|TRBD2|-|TRBJ2-2
TGTGCCAGCAGTTACTCCGGGACTAGGGTCGCCGGGGAGCTGTTTTTT
CASSYSGTRVAGELFF
>TRBV2|-|-|TRBJ2-7
TGTGCCAGCAGTGAAGCGCCCTCCAGATACGAGCAGTACTTC
CASSEAPSRYEQYF
>TRBV9|TRBD2|-|TRBJ2-2
TGTGCCAGCAGGGGACTAGCGGGAGGGCCAGACACCGGGGAGCTGTTTTTT
CASRGLAGGPDTGELFF
>TRBV6-5|-|-|TRBJ1-2
TGTGCCAGCAGTTCGGCACAGGGTTCATTGAACTATGGCTACACCTTC
CASSSAQGSLNYGYTF
>TRBV6-5|TRBD1|-|TRBJ2-2
TGTGCCAGCAGCCCAACCTACAGGGGAACCGGGGAGCTGTTTTTT
CASSPTYRGTGELFF
>TRBV5-1|TRBD1|-|TRBJ1-1
TGCGCCAGCAGCTTGGCCCCCGACAGGGGATATACTGAAGCTTTCTTT
CASSLAPDRGYTEAFF
>TRBV15|-|once|TRBJ2-7
TGTGCCACCAGCAGAGATCTACCGGGGATGGGAGGTTACGAGCAGTACTTC
CATSRDLPGMGGYEQYF
>TRBV6-5|-|-|TRBJ2-7
TGTGCCAGCAGCAACACCGGGACTCCCCCCTACGAGCAGTACTTC
CASSNTGTPPYEQYF
>TRBV6-6|TRBD1|-|TRBJ2-3
TGTGCCAGCAGCTCACAGGGGCCAGATACGCAGTATTTT
CASSSQGPDTQYF
>TRBV7-2|TRBD2|-|TRBJ2-3
TGTGCCAGCAGCTTAGCGCAACTAGCGGGAGCAGATACGCAGTATTTT
CASSLAQLAGADTQYF
>TRBV18|-|-|TRBJ1-4
TGTGCCAGCTCACCGGACAGTTATAATGAAAAACTGTTTTTT
CASSPDSYNEKLFF
>TRBV27|-|-|TRBJ2-7
TGTGCCAGCCCTCGGGTGGCCCCTAGGGAGCAGTACTTC
CASPRVAPREQYF
>TRBV11-3|TRBD1|-|TRBJ2-3
TGTGCCAGCAGCTTAATGGGACAGCTCACAGATACGCAGTATTTT
CASSLMGQLTDTQYF
>TRBV5-4|-|-|TRBJ2-4
TGTGCCAGCAGCTTGCTTGAGGGTCTAGCCAAAAACATTCAGTACTTC
CASSLLEGLAKNIQYF
>TRBV9|TRBD2|-|TRBJ2-7
TGTGCCAGCAGCGTAGAGACGGGAGGTCAGTCCGAGCAGTACTTC
CASSVETGGQSEQYF
>TRBV5-1|-|-|TRBJ2-3
TGCGCCAGCAGCTTACGAGGGTTTAGCACAGATACGCAGTATTTT
CASSLRGFSTDTQYF
>TRBV7-3|-|-|TRBJ2-5
TGTGCCAGCAGCTTAACAGCGAACCAAGAGACCCAGTACTTC
CASSLTANQETQYF
>TRBV6-1|-|-|TRBJ2-7
TGTGCCAGCAGTGAATTCGGAGGAGGGTTCCCCTACGAGCAGTACTTC
CASSEFGGGFPYEQYF
>TRBV6-5|TRBD2|-|TRBJ2-7
TGTGCCAGCAGTTACTCGGTAGCGGGAGTATCCTACGAGCAGTACTTC
CASSYSVAGVSYEQYF
>TRBV9|-|few|TRBJ1-1
TGTGCCAGCAGCGTAGATGTCGGGGGGTTCACTGAAGCTTTCTTT
CASSVDVGGFTEAFF
>TRBV27|-|-|TRBJ2-3
TGTGCCAGCAGTTCTCCTAGCGCCACGGGTCCAGATACGCAGTATTTT
CASSSPSATGPDTQYF
>TRBV9|TRBD1|-|TRBJ2-3
TGTGCCAGCAGCAGGCAGGGGGCCGGAGATACGCAGTATTTT
CASSRQGAGDTQYF
>TRBV6-4|-|-|TRBJ2-1
TGTGCCAGCAGTCGGGAGGTGGGGGCTAACAATGAGCAGTTCTTC
CASSREVGANNEQFF
>TRBV11-2|-|-|TRBJ2-3
TGTGCCAGCATCCTCCACCGGGACTCCCGCACAGATACGCAGTATTTT
CASILHRDSRTDTQYF
>TRBV6-5|-|-|TRBJ1-4
TGTGCCAGCAGTTTTCTCCTCGGGGGGGAGAGCGAAAAACTGTTTTTT
CASSFLLGGESEKLFF
>TRBV19|-|medium-sized|TRBJ1-3
TGTGCCAGTAGTCTCGGACAGAGCTCTGGAAACACCATATATTTT
CASSLGQSSGNTIYF
>TRBV28|-|once|TRBJ1-2
TGTGCCAGCAGTGGGGGGGTGTATTCCTATGGCTACACCTTC
CASSGGVYSYGYTF
>TRBV30|-|-|TRBJ2-7
TGTGCCTGCGCAGGGGCCTCCTACGAGCAGTACTTC
CACAGASYEQYF
>TRBV13|-|-|TRBJ1-2
TGTGCCAGCAGCCTCCGGACACCTTCCTCTTATGGCTACACCTTC
CASSLRTPSSYGYTF
>TRBV7-9|-|-|TRBJ2-3
TGTGCCAGCAGCTTAGTATCGGACTTCACAGATACGCAGTATTTT
CASSLVSDFTDTQYF
>TRBV11-2|-|few|TRBJ1-1
TGTGCCAGCAGCCCGAGACAGGCTCAGACTGAAGCTTTCTTT
CASSPRQAQTEAFF
>TRBV28|-|-|TRBJ1-1
TGTGCCAGCAGTCCACAGGGTTACACTGAAGCTTTCTTT
CASSPQGYTEAFF
>TRBV28|-|-|TRBJ1-5
TGTGCCAGCAGTGGTACAGTCAATCAGCCCCAGCATTTT
CASSGTVNQPQHF
>TRBV5-5|TRBD1|-|TRBJ2-1
TGTGCCAGCAGTTGGGACAGCAGCTCCTACAATGAGCAGTTCTTC
CASSWDSSSYNEQFF
>TRBV6-5|-|-|TRBJ1-2
TGTGCCAGCAGTTCACAGGGCGGCTACACCTTC
CASSSQGGYTF
>TRBV3-1/TRBV3-2|-|-|TRBJ1-2
TGTGCCAGCAGCCCCGGTGTGACTGAGTATGGCTACACCTTC
CASSPGVTEYGYTF
>TRBV5-6|TRBD1|-|TRBJ1-1
TGTGCCAGCAGCTTACAGGGGGCAGGGGGAGCTTTCTTT
CASSLQGAGGAFF
>TRBV23-1|-|-|TRBJ2-2
TGCGCCAGCGCGGACATCCTCCCTGACGGGACCGGGGAGCTGTTTTTT
CASADILPDGTGELFF
>TRBV14|TRBD2|-|TRBJ2-2
TGTGCCAGCAGCAATGGACTAGCGGGAGTCACCGGGGAGCTGTTTTTT
CASSNGLAGVTGELFF
>TRBV5-1|TRBD2|-|TRBJ2-5
TGCGCCAGCAGCCCGGCCTCGGGCGCGGGAGTGCTAGAGACCCAGTACTTC
CASSPASGAGVLETQYF
>TRBV30|-|-|TRBJ1-1
TGTGCCTGGAGCCCGGCGTGGGCAGGGGCTAGTGACACTGAAGCTTTCTTT
CAWSPAWAGASDTEAFF